The rows below give T cell receptor beta chains drawn from one sample of a study of PD-1 blockade in classical Hodgkin lymphoma. Libraries were prepared by immunoSEQ multiplex PCR; TCRdb keeps only in-frame clonotypes and omits some of them. The sample contains 20,000 to 30,000 clones, around 84% of which appear only once. Sequences were derived from peripheral blood mononuclear cells (PBMCs), sampled before the fourth cycle of nivolumab. The receptors here all came from a human donor with classical Hodgkin lymphoma. Each CDR3 is given with its conserved first and last residue. A D gene is named only where the DNA matches it firmly. The size field is filled for only some rows; it gives once, few, many or a size class.

D gene: NA
clone size: few
V gene: TRBV9
J gene: TRBJ2-3
CDR3 protein: CASSGKDSTDTQYF
CDR3 DNA: TGTGCCAGCAGCGGGAAGGATAGCACAGATACGCAGTATTTT

D gene: NA
clone size: NA
V gene: TRBV30
J gene: TRBJ1-1
CDR3 protein: CAWSPGPSPTSEAFF
CDR3 DNA: TGTGCCTGGAGTCCCGGACCCAGCCCTACCTCTGAAGCTTTCTTT

D gene: NA
clone size: NA
V gene: TRBV25-1
J gene: TRBJ1-1
CDR3 protein: CASMPRGEATEAFF
CDR3 DNA: TGTGCCAGCATGCCCCGGGGGGAGGCCACTGAAGCTTTCTTT

D gene: TRBD2
clone size: NA
V gene: TRBV19
J gene: TRBJ2-5
CDR3 protein: CASSMNGGGRETQYF
CDR3 DNA: TGTGCCAGTAGTATGAATGGCGGGGGAAGAGAGACCCAGTACTTC

D gene: NA
clone size: NA
V gene: TRBV5-1
J gene: TRBJ1-2
CDR3 protein: CASSLSRGPPNYGYTF
CDR3 DNA: TGCGCCAGCAGCTTGTCCCGGGGACCGCCTAACTATGGCTACACCTTC

D gene: TRBD2
clone size: NA
V gene: TRBV30
J gene: TRBJ2-5
CDR3 protein: CAWNLGEGETQYF
CDR3 DNA: TGTGCCTGGAACCTCGGGGAGGGAGAGACCCAGTACTTC

D gene: NA
clone size: NA
V gene: TRBV30
J gene: TRBJ2-5
CDR3 protein: CAWSDGNKETQYF
CDR3 DNA: TGTGCCTGGAGTGACGGGAATAAAGAGACCCAGTACTTC

D gene: NA
clone size: NA
V gene: TRBV7-2
J gene: TRBJ2-7
CDR3 protein: CASSLNPVGEQYF
CDR3 DNA: TGTGCCAGCAGCTTGAATCCCGTAGGGGAGCAGTACTTC

D gene: TRBD2
clone size: NA
V gene: TRBV29-1
J gene: TRBJ2-1
CDR3 protein: CSADGLAAYNEQFF
CDR3 DNA: TGCAGCGCCGACGGACTAGCGGCTTACAATGAGCAGTTCTTC

D gene: TRBD1
clone size: NA
V gene: TRBV6-6
J gene: TRBJ1-6
CDR3 protein: CASSTGVNSPLHF
CDR3 DNA: TGTGCCAGCAGTACAGGGGTGAATTCACCCCTCCACTTT

D gene: TRBD1
clone size: few
V gene: TRBV28
J gene: TRBJ1-5
CDR3 protein: CASSFQGAGRDQPQHF
CDR3 DNA: TGTGCCAGCAGTTTCCAGGGGGCCGGACGAGATCAGCCCCAGCATTTT

D gene: TRBD1
clone size: NA
V gene: TRBV18
J gene: TRBJ2-2
CDR3 protein: CASSPSGTGHTGELFF
CDR3 DNA: TGTGCCAGCTCACCATCCGGGACAGGGCACACCGGGGAGCTGTTTTTT

D gene: NA
clone size: few
V gene: TRBV19
J gene: TRBJ1-5
CDR3 protein: CASSIGGPAGNQPQHF
CDR3 DNA: TGTGCCAGTAGTATAGGAGGTCCTGCGGGCAATCAGCCCCAGCATTTT

D gene: NA
clone size: NA
V gene: TRBV30
J gene: TRBJ1-2
CDR3 protein: CAWSRGDRYGYTF
CDR3 DNA: TGTGCCTGGAGTCGGGGGGACCGCTATGGCTACACCTTC

D gene: TRBD1
clone size: NA
V gene: TRBV11-3
J gene: TRBJ1-2
CDR3 protein: CASSSYRGRGGYTF
CDR3 DNA: TGTGCCAGCAGCTCGTACAGGGGGCGCGGGGGCTACACCTTC

D gene: NA
clone size: NA
V gene: TRBV5-1
J gene: TRBJ2-3
CDR3 protein: CASSPFGADTQYF
CDR3 DNA: TGCGCCAGCAGCCCGTTTGGGGCAGATACGCAGTATTTT

D gene: TRBD2
clone size: NA
V gene: TRBV4-3
J gene: TRBJ2-3
CDR3 protein: CASSQGLAGGTLTSTDTQYF
CDR3 DNA: TGCGCCAGCAGCCAAGGACTAGCGGGGGGTACCCTCACTAGCACAGATACGCAGTATTTT

D gene: NA
clone size: few
V gene: TRBV27
J gene: TRBJ2-5
CDR3 protein: CASSPKVQETQYF
CDR3 DNA: TGTGCCAGCAGCCCCAAAGTACAAGAGACCCAGTACTTC

D gene: TRBD1
clone size: NA
V gene: TRBV27
J gene: TRBJ2-1
CDR3 protein: CASSLKRRGLRFLDNEQFF
CDR3 DNA: TGTGCCAGCAGTTTAAAACGCAGGGGGCTTCGGTTTCTTGACAATGAGCAGTTCTTC

D gene: TRBD2
clone size: NA
V gene: TRBV27
J gene: TRBJ2-1
CDR3 protein: CASSSGLAALSSYNEQFF
CDR3 DNA: TGTGCCAGCAGTTCAGGACTAGCGGCCTTAAGCTCCTACAATGAGCAGTTCTTC

D gene: NA
clone size: NA
V gene: TRBV4-3
J gene: TRBJ1-5
CDR3 protein: CASSQEQSNQPQHF
CDR3 DNA: TGCGCCAGCAGCCAAGAACAGAGCAATCAGCCCCAGCATTTT

D gene: TRBD2
clone size: NA
V gene: TRBV30
J gene: TRBJ2-7
CDR3 protein: CAWSRGSGEQYF
CDR3 DNA: TGTGCCTGGAGTCGCGGGAGCGGCGAGCAGTACTTC

D gene: NA
clone size: few
V gene: TRBV5-1
J gene: TRBJ2-5
CDR3 protein: CASSGGAGWETQYF
CDR3 DNA: TGCGCCAGCAGCGGAGGGGCGGGGTGGGAGACCCAGTACTTC

D gene: NA
clone size: NA
V gene: TRBV28
J gene: TRBJ2-7
CDR3 protein: CASRVGRPSAYEQYF
CDR3 DNA: TGTGCCAGCAGGGTGGGACGCCCTTCGGCCTACGAGCAGTACTTC

D gene: NA
clone size: NA
V gene: TRBV28
J gene: TRBJ1-1
CDR3 protein: CASSLRGTEAFF
CDR3 DNA: TGTGCCAGCAGTTTACGGGGCACTGAAGCTTTCTTT

D gene: NA
clone size: NA
V gene: TRBV5-1
J gene: TRBJ2-3
CDR3 protein: CASSLDYLITDTQYF
CDR3 DNA: TGCGCCAGCTCCCTCGACTACCTAATCACAGATACGCAGTATTTT

D gene: TRBD1
clone size: once
V gene: TRBV19
J gene: TRBJ2-5
CDR3 protein: CASSMNRGETQYF
CDR3 DNA: TGTGCCAGTAGTATGAACAGGGGAGAGACCCAGTACTTC

D gene: NA
clone size: NA
V gene: TRBV10-1
J gene: TRBJ2-2
CDR3 protein: CASSGWTGELFF
CDR3 DNA: TGCGCCAGCAGTGGTTGGACCGGGGAGCTGTTTTTT

D gene: TRBD1
clone size: NA
V gene: TRBV12-5
J gene: TRBJ2-7
CDR3 protein: CASGAPDRVLYEQYF
CDR3 DNA: TGTGCTAGTGGGGCACCGGACAGGGTGCTCTACGAGCAGTACTTC

D gene: NA
clone size: once
V gene: TRBV6-6
J gene: TRBJ2-7
CDR3 protein: CASSFRYEQYF
CDR3 DNA: TGTGCCAGCAGTTTTCGATACGAGCAGTACTTC

D gene: TRBD1
clone size: NA
V gene: TRBV27
J gene: TRBJ1-6
CDR3 protein: CASSRDRAAGYSPLHF
CDR3 DNA: TGTGCCAGCAGCCGAGACAGGGCGGCGGGTTATTCACCCCTCCACTTT

D gene: NA
clone size: NA
V gene: TRBV5-6
J gene: TRBJ1-1
CDR3 protein: CASSLNTEAFF
CDR3 DNA: TGTGCCAGCAGCCTAAACACTGAAGCTTTCTTT

D gene: NA
clone size: NA
V gene: TRBV19
J gene: TRBJ1-1
CDR3 protein: CASSLRTVITEAFF
CDR3 DNA: TGTGCCAGTAGTCTCCGGACAGTGATCACTGAAGCTTTCTTT

D gene: NA
clone size: NA
V gene: TRBV11-3
J gene: TRBJ2-7
CDR3 protein: CASSQGRQDEQYF
CDR3 DNA: TGTGCCAGCAGCCAAGGACGACAGGACGAGCAGTACTTC

D gene: NA
clone size: NA
V gene: TRBV7-9
J gene: TRBJ1-1
CDR3 protein: CASSAGRYLNTEAFF
CDR3 DNA: TGTGCCAGCAGCGCGGGGCGCTACCTGAACACTGAAGCTTTCTTT

D gene: NA
clone size: NA
V gene: TRBV19
J gene: TRBJ1-1
CDR3 protein: CATSYGRAYTEAFF
CDR3 DNA: TGTGCCACCTCATATGGCAGGGCTTACACTGAAGCTTTCTTT

D gene: TRBD1
clone size: NA
V gene: TRBV28
J gene: TRBJ2-3
CDR3 protein: CASSLLDRETTQYF
CDR3 DNA: TGTGCCAGCAGTTTATTGGACAGGGAAACCACCCAGTATTTT

D gene: NA
clone size: NA
V gene: TRBV6-6
J gene: TRBJ1-5
CDR3 protein: CASTATTFNQPQHF
CDR3 DNA: TGTGCCAGCACCGCAACCACTTTCAATCAGCCCCAGCATTTT

D gene: NA
clone size: NA
V gene: TRBV25-1
J gene: TRBJ1-2
CDR3 protein: CASSEYPQLYGYTF
CDR3 DNA: TGTGCCAGCAGTGAATATCCACAGCTTTATGGCTACACCTTC

D gene: TRBD2
clone size: NA
V gene: TRBV7-3
J gene: TRBJ2-1
CDR3 protein: CASSFNSGETYNEQFF
CDR3 DNA: TGTGCCAGCAGCTTCAATAGCGGGGAAACCTACAATGAGCAGTTCTTC

D gene: NA
clone size: NA
V gene: TRBV4-3
J gene: TRBJ1-1
CDR3 protein: CASSQDSPVWRGELNTEAFF
CDR3 DNA: TGCGCCAGCAGCCAAGATAGTCCGGTATGGAGGGGTGAATTAAACACTGAAGCTTTCTTT

D gene: NA
clone size: NA
V gene: TRBV29-1
J gene: TRBJ2-7
CDR3 protein: CSVSPRQGEQYF
CDR3 DNA: TGCAGCGTTTCCCCGCGGCAGGGCGAGCAGTACTTC

D gene: TRBD1
clone size: NA
V gene: TRBV19
J gene: TRBJ1-1
CDR3 protein: CASSISGTGLLGAFF
CDR3 DNA: TGTGCCAGTAGTATCTCCGGGACAGGGCTCTTAGGGGCTTTCTTT

D gene: TRBD2
clone size: NA
V gene: TRBV27
J gene: TRBJ2-3
CDR3 protein: CASSLRGEVPTDTQYF
CDR3 DNA: TGTGCCAGCAGTTTACGGGGGGAGGTTCCCACAGATACGCAGTATTTT

D gene: NA
clone size: once
V gene: TRBV7-8
J gene: TRBJ2-7
CDR3 protein: CASSFRIPGYEQYF
CDR3 DNA: TGTGCCAGCAGCTTTAGGATCCCGGGCTACGAGCAGTACTTC

D gene: NA
clone size: NA
V gene: TRBV19
J gene: TRBJ1-1
CDR3 protein: CASSIGAGLGNTEAFF
CDR3 DNA: TGTGCCAGTAGTATTGGGGCAGGCCTAGGGAACACTGAAGCTTTCTTT

D gene: NA
clone size: NA
V gene: TRBV9
J gene: TRBJ1-6
CDR3 protein: CASSPRGVDSPLHF
CDR3 DNA: TGTGCCAGCAGCCCTCGGGGGGTTGATTCACCCCTCCACTTT

D gene: TRBD2
clone size: NA
V gene: TRBV19
J gene: TRBJ2-7
CDR3 protein: CASRSWGGSSYEQYF
CDR3 DNA: TGTGCCAGTCGTTCTTGGGGGGGGTCCTCCTACGAGCAGTACTTC

D gene: NA
clone size: few
V gene: TRBV4-3
J gene: TRBJ1-2
CDR3 protein: CASSQGATEGYGYTF
CDR3 DNA: TGCGCCAGCAGCCAAGGGGCCACAGAGGGCTATGGCTACACCTTC

D gene: NA
clone size: few
V gene: TRBV7-6
J gene: TRBJ2-7
CDR3 protein: CASSLETGSSSYYEQYF
CDR3 DNA: TGTGCCAGCAGCTTGGAAACAGGGTCTTCATCTTACTACGAGCAGTACTTC

D gene: NA
clone size: NA
V gene: TRBV7-2
J gene: TRBJ2-2
CDR3 protein: CASSSEALGTGELFF
CDR3 DNA: TGTGCCAGCAGCTCAGAGGCCCTGGGCACCGGGGAGCTGTTTTTT

D gene: NA
clone size: NA
V gene: TRBV6-5
J gene: TRBJ2-7
CDR3 protein: CASSLGGGHEQYF
CDR3 DNA: TGTGCCAGCAGCCTCGGTGGGGGCCACGAGCAGTACTTC

D gene: NA
clone size: NA
V gene: TRBV5-1
J gene: TRBJ2-5
CDR3 protein: CASSFSDRSPAGAQYF
CDR3 DNA: TGCGCCAGCAGCTTTTCAGACAGGTCACCGGCGGGGGCCCAGTACTTC

D gene: NA
clone size: NA
V gene: TRBV2
J gene: TRBJ1-1
CDR3 protein: CASSAPVDSLWGRGTEAFF
CDR3 DNA: TGTGCCAGCAGCGCCCCAGTAGATAGTTTATGGGGCAGGGGCACTGAAGCTTTCTTT

D gene: NA
clone size: NA
V gene: TRBV27
J gene: TRBJ1-2
CDR3 protein: CASSFRGAHGGYTF
CDR3 DNA: TGTGCCAGCAGTTTTAGGGGTGCGCATGGGGGCTACACCTTC

D gene: NA
clone size: NA
V gene: TRBV30
J gene: TRBJ1-1
CDR3 protein: CAWSVGRVTEAFF
CDR3 DNA: TGTGCCTGGAGTGTTGGTAGGGTCACTGAAGCTTTCTTT

D gene: NA
clone size: NA
V gene: TRBV4-1
J gene: TRBJ1-3
CDR3 protein: CASSQGSPGSGNTIYF
CDR3 DNA: TGCGCCAGCAGCCAAGGATCCCCGGGGTCTGGAAACACCATATATTTT

D gene: NA
clone size: NA
V gene: TRBV6-1
J gene: TRBJ1-5
CDR3 protein: CASSEFLAGRTQPQHF
CDR3 DNA: TGTGCCAGCAGTGAATTTTTGGCAGGGAGGACTCAGCCCCAGCATTTT

D gene: NA
clone size: NA
V gene: TRBV11-2
J gene: TRBJ2-1
CDR3 protein: CASSLGRTRNYNEQFF
CDR3 DNA: TGTGCCAGCAGCTTAGGGCGGACACGCAATTACAATGAGCAGTTCTTC